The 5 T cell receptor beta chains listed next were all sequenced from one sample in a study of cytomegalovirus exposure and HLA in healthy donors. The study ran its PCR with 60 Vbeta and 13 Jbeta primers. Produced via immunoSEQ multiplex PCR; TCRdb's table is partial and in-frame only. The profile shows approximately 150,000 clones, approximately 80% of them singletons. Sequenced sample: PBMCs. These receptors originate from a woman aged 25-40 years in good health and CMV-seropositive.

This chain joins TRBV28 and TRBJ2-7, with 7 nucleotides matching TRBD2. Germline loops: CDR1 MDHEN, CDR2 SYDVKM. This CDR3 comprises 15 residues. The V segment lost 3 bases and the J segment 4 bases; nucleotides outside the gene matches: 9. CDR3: CASSLLGGIGYEQYF. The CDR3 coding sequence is TGTGCCAGCAGTTTGTTGGGGGGGATTGGGTACGAGCAGTACTTC. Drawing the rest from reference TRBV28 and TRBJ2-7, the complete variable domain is DVKVTQSSRYLVKRTGEKVFLECVQDMDHENMFWYRQDPGLGLRLIYFSYDVKMKEKGDIPEGYSVSREKKERFSLILESASTNQTSMYLCASSLLGGIGYEQYFGPGTRLTVT.

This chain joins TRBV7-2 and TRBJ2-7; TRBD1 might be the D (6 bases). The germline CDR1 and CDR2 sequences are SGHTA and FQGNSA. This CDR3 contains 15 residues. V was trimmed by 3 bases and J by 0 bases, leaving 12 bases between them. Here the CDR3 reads CASSFQGPSSYEQYF. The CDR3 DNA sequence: TGTGCCAGCAGCTTTCAGGGGCCATCCTCCTACGAGCAGTACTTC.

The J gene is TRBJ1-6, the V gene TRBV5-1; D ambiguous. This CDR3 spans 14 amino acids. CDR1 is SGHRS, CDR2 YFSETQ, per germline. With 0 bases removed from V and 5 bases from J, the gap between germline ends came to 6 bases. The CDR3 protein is CASSLDSNNSPLHF. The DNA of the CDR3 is TGCGCCAGCAGCTTGGACAGTAATAATTCACCCCTCCACTTT.

The CDR3 nucleotides read TGTGCCAGCAAAAGAGCCGGGACAACGATGGAAAAACTGTTTTTT. Its translation: CASKRAGTTMEKLFF. The V call is TRBV27, the J call TRBJ1-4, with a possible D match to TRBD1 (6 bases). The length of the CDR3 is 15 residues. Germline V gene data show CDR1 as MNHEY and CDR2 as SMNVEV (reference sequence). Between the trimmed V and J ends, which lost 7 bases and 8 bases, there was a span of 20 bases. The variable domain in full, completed from reference TRBV27 and TRBJ1-4, reads EAQVTQNPRYLITVTGKKLTVTCSQNMNHEYMSWYRQDPGLGLRQIYYSMNVEVTDKGDVPEGYKVSRKEKRNFPLILESPSPNQTSLYFCASKRAGTTMEKLFFGSGTQLSVL.

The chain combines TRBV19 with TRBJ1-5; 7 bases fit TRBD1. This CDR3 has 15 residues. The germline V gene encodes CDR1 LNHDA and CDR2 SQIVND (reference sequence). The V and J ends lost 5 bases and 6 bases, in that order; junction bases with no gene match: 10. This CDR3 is CASSPTGQGIQPQHF. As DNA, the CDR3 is TGTGCCAGTAGTCCGACAGGGCAAGGAATTCAGCCCCAGCATTTT.